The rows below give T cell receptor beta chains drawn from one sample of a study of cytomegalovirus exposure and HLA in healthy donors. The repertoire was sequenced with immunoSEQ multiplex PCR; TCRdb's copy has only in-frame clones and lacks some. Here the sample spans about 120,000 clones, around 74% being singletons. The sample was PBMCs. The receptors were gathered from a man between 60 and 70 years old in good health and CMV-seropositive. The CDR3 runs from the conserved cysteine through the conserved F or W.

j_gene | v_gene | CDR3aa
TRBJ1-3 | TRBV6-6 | CASTRDNLEDTIYF
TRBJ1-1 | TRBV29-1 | CSVATGVNTEAFF
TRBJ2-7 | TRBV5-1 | CASSLGVAGGLVNYEQYF
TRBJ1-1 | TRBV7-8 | CASSLTWEDTEAFF
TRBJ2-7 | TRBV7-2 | CASSLASGTAYEQYF
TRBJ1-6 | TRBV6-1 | CASGTGTGYNSPLHF
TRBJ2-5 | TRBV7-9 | CASSSGVSQYF
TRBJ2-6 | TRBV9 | CASSVSSSSGANVLTF
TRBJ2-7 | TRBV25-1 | CASSGGTSYEQYF
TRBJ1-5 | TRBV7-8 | CASSWDRGKPQHF
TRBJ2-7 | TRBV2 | CASRLQGALSEQYF
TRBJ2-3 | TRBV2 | CASSEWGVTDTQYF
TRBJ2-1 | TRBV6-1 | CASSWTGPSYNEQFF
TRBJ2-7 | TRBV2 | CASRGTGVHEQYF
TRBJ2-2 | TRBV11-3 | CASSTGTQGLSGELFF
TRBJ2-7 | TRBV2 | CASSGGKDYEQYF
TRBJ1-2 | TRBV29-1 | CSVETGRSRYGYTF
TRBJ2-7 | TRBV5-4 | CASSPGTGGAGPEQYF
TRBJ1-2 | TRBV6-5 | CASSDQGNYGYTF
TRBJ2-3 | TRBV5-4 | CASSLLAGGDTQYF
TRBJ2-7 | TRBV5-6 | CASSRQGDFYEQYF
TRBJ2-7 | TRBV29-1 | CSITSRDPYEQYF
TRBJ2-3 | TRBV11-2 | CASSWDSTDTQYF
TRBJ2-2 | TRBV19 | CASSTGFATGELFF
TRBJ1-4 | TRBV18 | CASSPPSRMGQPNEKLFF